This T cell receptor (beta chain) originates from a study of T cell changes during pregnancy in multiple sclerosis. Clones were sequenced by immunoSEQ multiplex PCR, and TCRdb holds only the in-frame ones, with some missing. The sample has approximately 30,000 clones, 75% to 95% seen once. Per germline, CDR1 SGHTA and CDR2 FQGNSA. The CDR3 totals 15 residues. V lost 1 base, J lost 5 bases, and 5 bases stayed unmatched. The chain is built from TRBV7-2 and TRBJ1-1, with TRBD1 matching over 9 bases. This clonotype originated in a female donor with multiple sclerosis, enrolled in a pregnancy study. The sequencing here drew on CD8+ T cells from peripheral blood mononuclear cells, taken in the first trimester of pregnancy. This chain's CDR3 is CASSLVDRGTTEAFF. DNA for the CDR3: TGTGCCAGCAGCTTAGTAGACAGGGGGACGACTGAAGCTTTCTTT.